The rows below give T cell receptor beta chains drawn from one sample of a study of sequential checkpoint blockade in melanoma. Data came from immunoSEQ multiplex PCR; TCRdb stores just in-frame clones and leaves some out. The sample lists about 8,400 clones; 90% were seen once. Sequencing used CD8+ T cells sorted from blood (inferred from file names), obtained from a patient given nivolumab and ipilimumab in sequence. These receptor sequences come from a human donor with melanoma. CDR3s include the opening cysteine and the closing phenylalanine or tryptophan. D genes are given only for firm matches. Clone size, where shown, is once, few, many, or a class for clones that have expanded.

v_gene	j_gene	d_gene	abundance	CDR3nt	CDR3aa
TRBV19	TRBJ1-1	-	once	TGTGCCAGTAGCCTCGGGGAAGGTTTAGAAGCTTTCTTT	CASSLGEGLEAFF
TRBV7-6	TRBJ1-5	TRBD1	once	TGTGCCAGCAGCTTAGGAGGGGGCCAGCCCCAGCATTTT	CASSLGGGQPQHF
TRBV19	TRBJ2-2	-	-	TGTGCCAGTAGTATGGGCAGGGTGGGCACCGGGGAGCTGTTTTTT	CASSMGRVGTGELFF
TRBV9	TRBJ2-1	TRBD2	-	TGTGCCAGCAGCCCCTTTGCTAGCGGAAAAACCTTCTACAATGAGCAGTTCTTC	CASSPFASGKTFYNEQFF
TRBV7-7	TRBJ1-1	-	once	TGTGCCAGCAGCTTGGAGAAGAACACTGAAGCTTTCTTT	CASSLEKNTEAFF
TRBV14	TRBJ2-7	TRBD1	-	TGTGCCAGCAGACGACAAGACAGGGCCGAGCAGTACTTC	CASRRQDRAEQYF
TRBV7-2	TRBJ2-3	TRBD2	-	TGTGCCAGCAGCTTAGTAGCGGGAGTTTCATCAGATACGCAGTATTTT	CASSLVAGVSSDTQYF
TRBV5-4	TRBJ1-1	-	-	TGTGCCAGCAGCCCAAGTAGGGGCCCTGCCACTGAAGCTTTCTTT	CASSPSRGPATEAFF
TRBV6-4	TRBJ1-2	TRBD1	-	TGTGCCAGCAGTTTGGGACAGGGGAATAATGGCTACACCTTC	CASSLGQGNNGYTF
TRBV7-3	TRBJ2-7	TRBD2	-	TGTGCCAGCAGCTTTAGCGGGAGAGTTTCGACCTACGAGCAGTACTTC	CASSFSGRVSTYEQYF
TRBV9	TRBJ1-1	-	-	TGTGCCAGCAGCGTAGGAGGCGCCCCTGAAGCTTTCTTT	CASSVGGAPEAFF
TRBV10-3	TRBJ2-7	-	once	TGTGCCATCAGTGTGGGTAGCGGAAACGAGCAGTACTTC	CAISVGSGNEQYF
TRBV4-3	TRBJ1-2	-	-	TGCGCCAGCAGCCAAGATCTAGAATCAACCGCTGCCTATGGCTACACCTTC	CASSQDLESTAAYGYTF
TRBV28	TRBJ1-3	-	-	TGTGCCAGCAGTCTACAGCGGGCTGGAAACACCATATATTTT	CASSLQRAGNTIYF
TRBV11-2	TRBJ2-7	-	-	TGTGCCAGCAGCCCCTTCGACAGATATTTTTACGAGCAGTACTTC	CASSPFDRYFYEQYF
TRBV29-1	TRBJ1-5	-	once	TGCAGCGTTGAAAGCGGGGACAATCAGCCCCAGCATTTT	CSVESGDNQPQHF
TRBV27	TRBJ2-7	TRBD1	-	TGTGCCAGCAGTTTGGGACAGGGGGACGAGCAGTACTTC	CASSLGQGDEQYF
TRBV11-2	TRBJ1-2	-	-	TGTGCCAGCAGCTTAGTAGGGGGTGTCTATGGCTACACCTTC	CASSLVGGVYGYTF
TRBV27	TRBJ1-2	TRBD1	-	TGTGCCAGCAGTTTAGGACAGGGGGCGAAAGGCTACACCTTC	CASSLGQGAKGYTF
TRBV11-2	TRBJ1-1	-	-	TGTGCCAGCAGCCATTCGGGTTCCAACACTGAAGCTTTCTTT	CASSHSGSNTEAFF
TRBV21-1	TRBJ1-1	-	-	TGTGCCAGCATCCCCGGGACAGGGAGAAAAACTGAAGCTTTCTTT	CASIPGTGRKTEAFF
TRBV2	TRBJ2-7	-	-	TGTGCCGTTACAGGCATTTACGAGCAGTACTTC	CAVTGIYEQYF
TRBV9	TRBJ1-3	-	-	TGTGCCAGCAGCGTAGGGGCCAACGGAGGAGGAAACACCATATATTTT	CASSVGANGGGNTIYF
TRBV27	TRBJ1-2	-	-	TGTGCCAGCAGTTTTCGTGTAGCTAACTATGGCTACACCTTC	CASSFRVANYGYTF
TRBV6-6	TRBJ1-1	-	-	TGTGCCAGCAGTTACGGGATCGGGAGGGCGGCTGAAGCTTTCTTT	CASSYGIGRAAEAFF
TRBV15	TRBJ1-1	-	-	TGTGCCACCAGCAGAGGAGTGAACACTGAAGCTTTCTTT	CATSRGVNTEAFF
TRBV11-1	TRBJ1-5	-	-	TGTGCCAGCAGCTTAGCTGGGGGGGGCAATCAGCCCCAGCATTTT	CASSLAGGGNQPQHF
TRBV5-4	TRBJ2-7	TRBD1	-	TGTGCCAGCAGCTTAGGGACAGCGTCCTACGAGCAGTACTTC	CASSLGTASYEQYF
TRBV27	TRBJ1-2	TRBD1	-	TGTGCCAGCAGTCTCCTAGGGGGCGCGGATGGCTACACCTTC	CASSLLGGADGYTF
TRBV7-6	TRBJ1-1	-	-	TGTGCCAGCAGCTTTTCCTTGAACACTGAAGCTTTCTTT	CASSFSLNTEAFF
TRBV27	TRBJ1-2	TRBD1	-	TGTGCCAGCAGATTAGGGACAGGGCCCACTAACTATGGCTACACCTTC	CASRLGTGPTNYGYTF